The T cell receptor (beta chain) described here comes from a study of CD8+ T cells in alopecia areata. Study-wide results and caveats: A single nonresponder leaves the baseline CD8+ expansion link to response uncertain.

Notes on this clone: Its antigen is currently unknown.

Described treatment: oral pan-JAK inhibitor, 5-10 mg twice daily. The V end lost 5 bases, the J end lost 4 bases, and 14 bases lay between the germline ends. This CDR3 has 15 residues. From germline, CDR1 is SEHNR and CDR2 FQNEAQ (reference sequence). As the sequencing template, cDNA was produced by extracting RNA and reverse transcribing it. Only in-frame clones appear in the TCRdb table, and some are missing; sequencing was by immunoSEQ multiplex PCR. The table shows 150,000 or so clones, with roughly 86% occurring only once. The sequencing here drew on CD8+ T cells sorted from blood, taken at week 4, from a patient treated with tofacitinib. The J gene is TRBJ1-4, the V gene TRBV7-9, with a weak D call TRBD1 (6 bases). The origin of this receptor is a human donor with alopecia areata. CDR3 region: CASSASQGSNEKLFF. The CDR3, as DNA: TGTGCCAGCAGCGCCTCACAGGGAAGTAATGAAAAACTGTTTTTT. Together with reference TRBV7-9 and TRBJ1-4, the CDR3 gives the full variable domain: DTGVSQNPRHKITKRGQNVTFRCDPISEHNRLYWYRQTLGQGPEFLTYFQNEAQLEKSRLLSDRFSAERPKGSFSTLEIQRTEQGDSAMYLCASSASQGSNEKLFFGSGTQLSVL.